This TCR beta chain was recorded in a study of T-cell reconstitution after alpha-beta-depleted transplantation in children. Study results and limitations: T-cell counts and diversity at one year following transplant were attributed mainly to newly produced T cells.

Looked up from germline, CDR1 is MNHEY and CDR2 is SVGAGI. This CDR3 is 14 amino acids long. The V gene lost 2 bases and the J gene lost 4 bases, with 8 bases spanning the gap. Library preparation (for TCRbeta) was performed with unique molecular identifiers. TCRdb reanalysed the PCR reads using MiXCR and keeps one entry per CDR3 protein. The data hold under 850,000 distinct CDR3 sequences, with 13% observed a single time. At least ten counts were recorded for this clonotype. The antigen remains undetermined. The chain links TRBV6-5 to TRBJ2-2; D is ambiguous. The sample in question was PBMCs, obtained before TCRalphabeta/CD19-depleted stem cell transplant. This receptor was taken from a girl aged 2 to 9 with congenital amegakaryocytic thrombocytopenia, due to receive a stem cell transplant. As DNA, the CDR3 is TGTGCCAGCAGTTACCACGGTGGCACCGGGGAGCTGTTTTTT. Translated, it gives CASSYHGGTGELFF.